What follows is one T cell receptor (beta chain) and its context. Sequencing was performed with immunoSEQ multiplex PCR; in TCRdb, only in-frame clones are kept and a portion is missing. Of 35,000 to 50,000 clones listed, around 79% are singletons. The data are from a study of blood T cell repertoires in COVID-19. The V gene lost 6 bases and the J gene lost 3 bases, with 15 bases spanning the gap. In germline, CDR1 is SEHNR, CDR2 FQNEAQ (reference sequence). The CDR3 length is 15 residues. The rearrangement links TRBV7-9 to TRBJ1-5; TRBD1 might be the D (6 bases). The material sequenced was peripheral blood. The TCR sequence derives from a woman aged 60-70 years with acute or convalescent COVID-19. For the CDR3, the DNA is TGTGCCAGCAGTCCCCCGGGACATCTCAATCAGCCCCAGCATTTT. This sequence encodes CASSPPGHLNQPQHF.